The rows below give T cell receptor beta chains drawn from one sample of a study of blood T cell repertoires in COVID-19. Sequenced by immunoSEQ multiplex PCR; TCRdb stores in-frame clones only, minus some. The sample includes about 250,000 clones, 70% to 90% of them seen just once. Sequencing input: PBMCs or T cells enriched from blood (not recorded which). These receptors were obtained from a woman between 50 and 59 years old who had recovered from COVID-19. Each CDR3 is given with its conserved first and last residue. The D gene is left open where the match is weak. Clone size is not always given. Where it is, it says once, few, many or a class for expanded clones.

j_gene | v_gene | abundance | d_gene | CDR3aa | CDR3nt
TRBJ1-1 | TRBV27 | few | . | CASRPVWGADTEAFF | TGTGCCAGCAGACCCGTTTGGGGCGCGGACACTGAAGCTTTCTTT
TRBJ2-7 | TRBV7-2 | . | TRBD1 | CASSQGARSYEQYF | TGTGCCAGCAGCCAGGGGGCCCGGAGCTACGAGCAGTACTTC
TRBJ1-4 | TRBV5-1 | . | . | CASSLQDSEKLFF | TGCGCCAGCAGCTTGCAGGACTCTGAAAAACTGTTTTTT
TRBJ1-3 | TRBV14 | . | . | CASSLSGNTIYF | TGTGCCAGCAGCCTTAGCGGAAACACCATATATTTT
TRBJ2-7 | TRBV9 | . | TRBD1 | CASSEEGTGSYEQYF | TGTGCCAGCAGCGAGGAGGGGACAGGCTCCTACGAGCAGTACTTC
TRBJ1-4 | TRBV27 | . | TRBD1 | CASSFGTGVSRKLFF | TGTGCCAGCAGTTTCGGGACAGGGGTATCGCGAAAACTGTTTTTT
TRBJ1-5 | TRBV7-9 | . | . | CASQLQTGNQPQHF | TGTGCCTCGCAATTACAGACAGGAAATCAGCCCCAGCATTTT
TRBJ1-2 | TRBV10-2 | . | TRBD1 | CASSESTGGAYGYTF | TGCGCCAGCAGTGAGTCGACAGGGGGCGCCTATGGCTACACCTTC
TRBJ2-1 | TRBV11-2 | few | . | CASSLRADSSYNEQFF | TGTGCCAGCAGCTTAAGGGCGGACAGCTCCTACAATGAGCAGTTCTTC
TRBJ2-2 | TRBV24-1 | . | TRBD1 | CATSDFDRGRTGELFF | TGTGCCACCAGTGATTTCGACAGGGGGCGAACCGGGGAGCTGTTTTTT
TRBJ1-4 | TRBV18 | . | . | CASSPPVAGPTNEKLFF | TGTGCCAGCTCACCACCGGTCGCAGGGCCAACTAATGAAAAACTGTTTTTT
TRBJ1-1 | TRBV7-2 | . | . | CASSLAPRGNTEAFF | TGTGCCAGCAGCTTAGCCCCTCGGGGTAACACTGAAGCTTTCTTT
TRBJ2-5 | TRBV7-6 | . | . | CASSLGLGETQYF | TGTGCCAGCAGCTTAGGACTCGGAGAGACCCAGTACTTC
TRBJ1-2 | TRBV6-5 | . | . | CASSPWTADGYGYTF | TGTGCCAGCAGTCCCTGGACAGCGGACGGCTATGGCTACACCTTC
TRBJ2-7 | TRBV21-1 | . | . | CASTKRGGLYEQYF | TGTGCCAGCACGAAACGAGGAGGTCTTTACGAGCAGTACTTC
TRBJ1-1 | TRBV5-6 | . | TRBD1 | CASSWDRDSMNTEAFF | TGTGCCAGCAGCTGGGACAGGGACTCCATGAACACTGAAGCTTTCTTT
TRBJ2-1 | TRBV4-2 | . | TRBD2 | CASSRLADNYNEQFF | TGTGCCAGCAGCCGGCTAGCGGACAACTACAATGAGCAGTTCTTC
TRBJ2-2 | TRBV28 | . | TRBD1 | CASSLTGDTGELFF | TGTGCCAGCAGTTTAACAGGGGACACCGGGGAGCTGTTTTTT
TRBJ1-3 | TRBV4-1 | . | . | CASSQLPRAGNTIYF | TGCGCCAGCAGCCAACTCCCCAGGGCTGGAAACACCATATATTTT
TRBJ2-7 | TRBV7-3 | . | . | CASIVQGGNEQYF | TGTGCCAGCATCGTTCAAGGGGGAAACGAGCAGTACTTC
TRBJ1-1 | TRBV2 | . | . | CASSRSGTPFSEAFF | TGTGCCAGCAGTCGGTCCGGGACACCTTTTTCGGAAGCTTTCTTT
TRBJ1-1 | TRBV19 | . | . | CASSIQLTNLGSTEAFF | TGTGCCAGTAGTATCCAATTAACAAACCTAGGGAGCACTGAAGCTTTCTTT
TRBJ2-4 | TRBV19 | . | . | CASSNRVLKNIQYF | TGTGCCAGTAGCAACAGAGTCTTAAAAAACATTCAGTACTTC
TRBJ1-2 | TRBV10-1 | . | . | CASTRGIYGYTF | TGCGCCAGCACCCGCGGCATCTATGGCTACACCTTC
TRBJ1-5 | TRBV7-8 | . | TRBD1 | CASSLRGNRGRGGNQPQHF | TGTGCCAGCAGCTTAAGGGGAAACAGGGGGCGAGGCGGCAATCAGCCCCAGCATTTT
TRBJ2-1 | TRBV4-2 | . | TRBD2 | CASSLRRFGTSGYNEQFF | TGTGCCAGCAGCCTACGCAGGTTTGGGACTAGCGGATACAATGAGCAGTTCTTC
TRBJ1-1 | TRBV7-9 | . | . | CASALGGYTEAFF | TGTGCGAGCGCGTTGGGAGGCTACACTGAAGCTTTCTTT
TRBJ2-1 | TRBV7-2 | . | TRBD2 | CASSATSGSYNEQFF | TGTGCCAGCAGCGCGACTAGCGGTTCCTACAATGAGCAGTTCTTC
TRBJ2-1 | TRBV2 | . | . | CASSEAISGGIGGEQFF | TGTGCCAGCAGTGAAGCAATATCAGGGGGGATTGGTGGAGAGCAGTTCTTC
TRBJ2-1 | TRBV5-5 | . | . | CASSLVSGKFNEQFF | TGTGCCAGCAGCTTGGTGTCAGGGAAGTTCAATGAGCAGTTCTTC
TRBJ1-4 | TRBV30 | . | . | CAWNALRGEKLFF | TGTGCCTGGAATGCTCTGAGGGGGGAAAAACTGTTTTTT
TRBJ2-2 | TRBV14 | medium-sized | . | CASSQEDSSTGELFF | TGTGCCAGCAGCCAAGAGGACAGCTCCACCGGGGAGCTGTTTTTT
TRBJ2-1 | TRBV19 | . | . | CASSPARGSSYNEQFF | TGTGCCAGTTCCCCTGCGCGTGGGAGCTCCTACAATGAGCAGTTCTTC
TRBJ2-6 | TRBV5-1 | . | . | CASRTQSGANVLTF | TGCGCCAGCAGGACTCAGTCTGGGGCCAACGTCCTGACTTTC
TRBJ1-1 | TRBV19 | . | TRBD1 | CATRVGGQGTLDTEAFF | TGTGCCACCCGGGTGGGGGGACAGGGAACATTGGACACTGAAGCTTTCTTT
TRBJ1-4 | TRBV28 | . | . | CATTQFLTTNEKLFF | TGTGCCACCACACAATTTTTAACAACTAATGAAAAACTGTTTTTT
TRBJ1-1 | TRBV6-1 | . | TRBD1 | CASSEWGQGISEAFF | TGTGCCAGCAGTGAGTGGGGACAGGGAATAAGTGAAGCTTTCTTT
TRBJ2-7 | TRBV2 | . | . | CASSDPGSSYEQYF | TGTGCCAGCAGTGATCCCGGGAGTAGTTACGAGCAGTACTTC
TRBJ1-2 | TRBV27 | few | TRBD1 | CASSENKWGTGRHVGEDGYTF | TGTGCCAGCAGTGAGAATAAATGGGGGACAGGGCGCCATGTGGGGGAGGATGGCTACACCTTC
TRBJ2-1 | TRBV19 | . | TRBD2 | CASSEITSGRNEQFF | TGTGCCAGTAGTGAGATTACTAGCGGAAGAAATGAGCAGTTCTTC
TRBJ2-3 | TRBV3-1/TRBV3-2 | . | TRBD2 | CASSFSGSTDTQYF | TGTGCCAGCAGCTTTAGCGGGAGCACAGATACGCAGTATTTT
TRBJ2-3 | TRBV4-1 | . | TRBD1 | CASSPVPGQGSTDTQYF | TGCGCCAGCAGCCCCGTCCCGGGACAGGGAAGCACAGATACGCAGTATTTT
TRBJ2-4 | TRBV19 | once | . | CASSIDGNSHGSIQYF | TGTGCCAGTAGTATAGATGGAAACAGTCACGGGAGCATTCAGTACTTC
TRBJ2-7 | TRBV20-1 | . | TRBD2 | CSASSGSGSYEQYF | TGCAGTGCTAGTAGCGGGAGTGGGTCCTACGAGCAGTACTTC
TRBJ2-7 | TRBV9 | . | TRBD2 | CASSVEGTNGEQYF | TGTGCCAGCAGCGTAGAGGGGACTAATGGTGAGCAGTACTTC
TRBJ2-1 | TRBV11-2 | . | . | CASSLRPNNEQFF | TGTGCCAGCAGCCTGAGGCCAAACAATGAGCAGTTCTTC
TRBJ2-3 | TRBV2 | once | TRBD2 | CASRGGVRTDTQYF | TGTGCCAGCAGGGGAGGGGTCCGCACAGATACGCAGTATTTT
TRBJ2-3 | TRBV2 | . | TRBD2 | CASSDGGRVTTDTQYF | TGTGCCAGCAGTGATGGCGGGAGGGTCACCACAGATACGCAGTATTTT
TRBJ1-6 | TRBV28 | . | TRBD1 | CASSPRTGNSPLHF | TGTGCCAGCAGCCCCCGGACAGGGAATTCACCCCTCCACTTT
TRBJ2-2 | TRBV18 | . | TRBD1 | CASTEDRATGELFF | TGTGCCAGCACCGAGGACAGGGCGACCGGGGAGCTGTTTTTT
TRBJ1-1 | TRBV7-9 | once | . | CASSLVGTVVPEAFF | TGTGCCAGCAGCTTAGTGGGCACAGTAGTACCTGAAGCTTTCTTT
TRBJ1-1 | TRBV27 | . | . | CASSLRQANTEAFF | TGTGCCAGCAGTTTACGCCAGGCGAACACTGAAGCTTTCTTT
TRBJ2-3 | TRBV30 | . | . | CAGGRDTQYF | TGTGCGGGAGGACGAGATACGCAGTATTTT
TRBJ2-7 | TRBV5-1 | . | TRBD1 | CASKRQGAYEQYF | TGCGCCAGCAAAAGACAGGGGGCTTACGAGCAGTACTTC
TRBJ2-7 | TRBV27 | once | . | CASSGLGAGTYEQYF | TGTGCCAGCAGTGGCCTGGGGGCAGGGACCTACGAGCAGTACTTC
TRBJ2-7 | TRBV6-5 | . | . | CASSYLEGQYF | TGTGCCAGCAGTTATCTGGAGGGGCAGTACTTC